This entry describes one TCR beta chain. The target antigen is unknown. The data derive from a study of post-analysis software for immune sequencing data. cDNA libraries for TCR beta contained unique molecular identifiers. When about 0.85 to 11 million T cells were used, they gave hundreds of thousands of cDNA molecules. TCRdb itself ran the PCR reads through MiXCR, one entry per CDR3 protein. The top ten hold under 2% of the sample, which has approximately 570,000 distinct CDR3 sequences, roughly 40% seen once. Overall study results and limits: Controls' normalized Chao1 diversity significantly exceeded that of multiple sclerosis patients. About five TRBV segments, including TRBV5-6, TRBV5-1 and TRBV20-1, were more frequent in patients than controls. With F measure, samples from one preparation batch clustered together strongly.

The CDR3 consists of 16 residues. With V trimmed by 5 bases and J by 3 bases, 11 bases remained unmatched. The germline V gene has CDR1 KGHDR and CDR2 SFDVKD. The sequenced sample was blood. This chain links TRBV24-1 with TRBJ2-7, with 8 bases that match TRBD2. This receptor was obtained from a girl aged 10-17 years with multiple sclerosis. Here the CDR3 DNA reads TGTGCCACCAGTGGCGCGCGGGGGGACGAAAACTACGAGCAGTACTTC. Encoded protein: CATSGARGDENYEQYF.